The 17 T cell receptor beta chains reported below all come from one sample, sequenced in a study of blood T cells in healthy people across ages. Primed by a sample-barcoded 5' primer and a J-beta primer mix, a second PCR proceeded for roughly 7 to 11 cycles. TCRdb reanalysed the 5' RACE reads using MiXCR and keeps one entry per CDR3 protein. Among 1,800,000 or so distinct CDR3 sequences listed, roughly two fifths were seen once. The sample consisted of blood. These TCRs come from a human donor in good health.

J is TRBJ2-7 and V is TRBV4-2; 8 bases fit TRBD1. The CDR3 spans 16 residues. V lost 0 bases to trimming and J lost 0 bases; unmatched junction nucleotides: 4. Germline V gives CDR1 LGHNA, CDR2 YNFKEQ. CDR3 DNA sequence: TGTGCCAGCAGCCAAGAGTACAGGGGGATCTCCTACGAGCAGTACTTC. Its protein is CASSQEYRGISYEQYF.

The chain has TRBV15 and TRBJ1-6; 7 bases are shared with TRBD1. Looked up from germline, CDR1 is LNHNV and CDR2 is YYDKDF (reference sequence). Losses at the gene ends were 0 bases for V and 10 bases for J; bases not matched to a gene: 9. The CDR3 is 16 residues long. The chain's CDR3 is CATSRDRGTAGSPLHF. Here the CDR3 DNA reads TGTGCCACCAGCAGAGATAGGGGGACAGCTGGCTCACCCCTCCACTTT.

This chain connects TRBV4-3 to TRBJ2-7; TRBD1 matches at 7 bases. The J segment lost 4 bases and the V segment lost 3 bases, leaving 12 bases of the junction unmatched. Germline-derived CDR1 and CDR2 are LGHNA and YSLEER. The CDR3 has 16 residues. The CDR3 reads CASSQASTGHTYEQYF. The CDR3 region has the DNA TGCGCCAGCAGCCAGGCCTCGACAGGGCACACTTACGAGCAGTACTTC.

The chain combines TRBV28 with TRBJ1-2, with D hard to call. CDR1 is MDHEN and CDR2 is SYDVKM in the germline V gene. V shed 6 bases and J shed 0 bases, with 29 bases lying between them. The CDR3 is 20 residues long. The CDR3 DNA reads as TGTGCCAGCAGACCAATTAAGTCGACCGGGAGAGGAGAAGCTAACTATGGCTACACCTTC. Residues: CASRPIKSTGRGEANYGYTF.

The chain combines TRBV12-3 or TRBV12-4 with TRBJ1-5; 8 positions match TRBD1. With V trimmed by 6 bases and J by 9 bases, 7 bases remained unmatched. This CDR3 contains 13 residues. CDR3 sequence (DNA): TGTGCCAGCAGGCCAGGGACAGGTCGGCCCCAGCATTTT. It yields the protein CASRPGTGRPQHF.

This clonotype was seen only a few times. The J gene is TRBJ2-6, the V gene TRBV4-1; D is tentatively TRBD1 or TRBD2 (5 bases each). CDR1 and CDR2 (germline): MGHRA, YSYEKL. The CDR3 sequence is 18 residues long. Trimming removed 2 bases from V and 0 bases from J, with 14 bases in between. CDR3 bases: TGCGCCAGCAGCCAAAGACGAGGGCAGGGCTCTGGGGCCAACGTCCTGACTTTC. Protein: CASSQRRGQGSGANVLTF.

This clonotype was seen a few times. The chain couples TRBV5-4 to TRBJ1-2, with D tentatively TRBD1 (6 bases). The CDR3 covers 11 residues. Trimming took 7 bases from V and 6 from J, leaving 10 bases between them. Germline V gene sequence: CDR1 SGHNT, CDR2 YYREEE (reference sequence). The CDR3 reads CASLYRDGYTF. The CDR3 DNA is TGTGCCAGCCTATACAGGGATGGCTACACCTTC.

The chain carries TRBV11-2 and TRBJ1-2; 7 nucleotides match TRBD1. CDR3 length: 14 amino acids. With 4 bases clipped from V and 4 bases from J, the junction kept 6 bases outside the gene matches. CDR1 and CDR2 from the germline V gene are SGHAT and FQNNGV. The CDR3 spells CASSSQGSRYGYTF. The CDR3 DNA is TGTGCCAGCAGCTCACAGGGGTCCCGCTATGGCTACACCTTC.

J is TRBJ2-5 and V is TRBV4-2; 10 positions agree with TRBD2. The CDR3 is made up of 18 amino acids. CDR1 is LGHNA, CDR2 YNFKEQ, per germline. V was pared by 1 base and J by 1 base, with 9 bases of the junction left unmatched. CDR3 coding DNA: TGTGCCAGCAGCCAAGGGGGGCCGGCTAGCGGGGGCCAAGAGACCCAGTACTTC. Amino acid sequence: CASSQGGPASGGQETQYF.

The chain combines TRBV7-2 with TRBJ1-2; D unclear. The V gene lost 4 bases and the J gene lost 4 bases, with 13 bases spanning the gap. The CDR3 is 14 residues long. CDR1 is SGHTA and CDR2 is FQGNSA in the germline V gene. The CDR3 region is CASSSTGSGYGYTF. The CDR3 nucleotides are TGTGCCAGCAGCTCGACTGGCAGCGGCTATGGCTACACCTTC.

The CDR3 DNA reads TGCGCCAGCAGCTTCACACAGGGTCTCGGGGAGCAGTACTTC. Translated, it gives CASSFTQGLGEQYF. The V gene is TRBV5-1, the J gene TRBJ2-7; a possible D gene is TRBD1 (6 bases). V was trimmed by 2 bases and J by 7 bases, leaving 16 bases between them. CDR1 and CDR2 from the germline V gene are SGHRS and YFSETQ. The CDR3 runs 14 residues.

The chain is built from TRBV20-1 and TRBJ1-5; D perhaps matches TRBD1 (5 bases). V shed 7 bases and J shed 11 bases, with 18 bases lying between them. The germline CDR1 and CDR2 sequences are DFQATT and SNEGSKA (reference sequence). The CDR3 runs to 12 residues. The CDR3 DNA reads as TGCAGTGTGGGTCTGGGGCCGGGGGCCCAGCATTTT. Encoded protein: CSVGLGPGAQHF.

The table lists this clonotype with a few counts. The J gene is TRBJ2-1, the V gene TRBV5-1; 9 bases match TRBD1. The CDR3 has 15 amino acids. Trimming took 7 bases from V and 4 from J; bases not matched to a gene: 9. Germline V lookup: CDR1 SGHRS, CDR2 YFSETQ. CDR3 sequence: CASHRGLRGYNEQFF. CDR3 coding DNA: TGCGCCAGCCACAGGGGGCTAAGGGGATACAATGAGCAGTTCTTC.

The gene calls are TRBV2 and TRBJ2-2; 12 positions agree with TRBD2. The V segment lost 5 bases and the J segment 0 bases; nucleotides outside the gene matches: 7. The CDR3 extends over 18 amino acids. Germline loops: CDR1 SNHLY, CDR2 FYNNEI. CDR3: CASSTTSGGLPNTGELFF. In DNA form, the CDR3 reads TGTGCCAGCAGTACGACTAGCGGGGGACTCCCGAACACCGGGGAGCTGTTTTTT.

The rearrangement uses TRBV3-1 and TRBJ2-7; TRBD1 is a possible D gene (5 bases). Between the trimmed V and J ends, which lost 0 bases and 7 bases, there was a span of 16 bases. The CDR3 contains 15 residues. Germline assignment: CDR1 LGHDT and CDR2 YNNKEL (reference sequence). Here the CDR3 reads CASSQDIGAEMEQYF. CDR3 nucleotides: TGTGCCAGCAGCCAAGATATAGGGGCCGAGATGGAGCAGTACTTC.

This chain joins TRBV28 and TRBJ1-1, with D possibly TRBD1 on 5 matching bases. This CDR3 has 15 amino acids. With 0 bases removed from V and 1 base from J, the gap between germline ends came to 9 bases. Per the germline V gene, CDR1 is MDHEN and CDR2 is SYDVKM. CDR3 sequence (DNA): TGTGCCAGCAGTTTATGGACAGCGGAGAACACTGAAGCTTTCTTT. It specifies CASSLWTAENTEAFF.

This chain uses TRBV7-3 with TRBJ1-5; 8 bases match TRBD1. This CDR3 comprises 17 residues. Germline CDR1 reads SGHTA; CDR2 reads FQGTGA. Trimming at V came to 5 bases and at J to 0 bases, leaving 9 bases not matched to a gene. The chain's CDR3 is CASSLRDRRYSNQPQHF. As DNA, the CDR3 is TGTGCCAGCAGCCTACGGGACAGGAGGTATAGCAATCAGCCCCAGCATTTT.